These 9 T cell receptor beta chains originate from one sample sequenced in a study of Ad26.COV2.S vaccination and SARS-CoV-2 variants. Clones were sequenced by immunoSEQ multiplex PCR, and TCRdb holds only the in-frame ones, with some missing. Altogether some 180,000 clones are present, approximately 90% being singletons, with the ten largest covering approximately 6%. The material sequenced was peripheral blood, taken after recovery from COVID-19. These receptors were collected from a human donor who had recovered from COVID-19.

The chain has TRBV4-2 and TRBJ2-2; TRBD1 matches at 10 bases. V shed 5 bases, J shed 4 bases, and the junction held 4 bases outside the gene matches. The CDR3 runs to 15 residues. Germline values: CDR1 LGHNA, CDR2 YNFKEQ. The CDR3 region is CASSYWTGGTGELFF. The CDR3 nucleotides read TGTGCCAGCAGCTATTGGACAGGGGGCACCGGGGAGCTGTTTTTT.

The chain recombines TRBV4-2 with TRBJ2-1; 16 positions match TRBD2. The CDR3 covers 17 residues. The germline V gene has CDR1 LGHNA and CDR2 YNFKEQ. Losses at the gene ends were 3 bases for V and 10 bases for J; bases not matched to a gene: 9. For the CDR3, the DNA is TGTGCCAGCAGCCAGCCCGGGACTAGCGGGAGGGCCGGGGAGCAGTTCTTC. This encodes CASSQPGTSGRAGEQFF.

This chain joins TRBV9 and TRBJ1-4, with D possibly TRBD1 on 6 matching bases. With 4 bases removed from V and 4 bases from J, the gap between germline ends came to 14 bases. CDR1 is SGDLS, CDR2 YYNGEE, per germline. The CDR3 extends over 15 amino acids. The CDR3 region is CASSNPGQFNEKLFF. The CDR3 DNA sequence: TGTGCCAGCAGCAACCCAGGACAGTTTAATGAAAAACTGTTTTTT.

A remark on this clone: The identical CDR3 is also encoded by other nucleotide sequences in the sample. The V call is TRBV5-1, the J call TRBJ2-5; perhaps TRBD2 as D (6 bases). The V end lost 2 bases, the J end lost 5 bases, and 10 bases lay between the germline ends. Per the germline V gene, CDR1 is SGHRS and CDR2 is YFSETQ. The CDR3 runs 13 residues. The CDR3, as DNA: TGCGCCAGCAGCTTTGGGGGGTCGGAGACCCAGTACTTC. Protein sequence: CASSFGGSETQYF. The complete variable domain, with remaining parts taken from reference TRBV5-1 and TRBJ2-5, reads KAGVTQTPRYLIKTRGQQVTLSCSPISGHRSVSWYQQTPGQGLQFLFEYFSETQRNKGNFPGRFSGRQFSNSRSEMNVSTLELGDSALYLCASSFGGSETQYFGPGTRLLVL.

This clone occurred once. The chain is built from TRBV5-1 and TRBJ1-1, with 8 bases aligning to TRBD1. The CDR3 totals 13 residues. The germline gives CDR1 SGHRS, CDR2 YFSETQ. With V trimmed by 5 bases and J by 4 bases, 4 bases remained unmatched. The CDR3 region is CASRITGGTEAFF. For the CDR3, the DNA is TGCGCCAGCAGAATAACAGGGGGCACTGAAGCTTTCTTT.

This rearrangement joins TRBV7-3 to TRBJ2-3, with TRBD2 matching over 15 bases. Germline values: CDR1 SGHTA, CDR2 FQGTGA. V lost 5 bases to trimming and J lost 8 bases; unmatched junction nucleotides: 11. The CDR3 loop spans 17 amino acids. The CDR3 region has the DNA TGTGCCAGCAGCCCCCGTGCCGGACTAGCGGGAGGGCCTACGCAGTATTTT. Translation gives CASSPRAGLAGGPTQYF.

This chain uses TRBV27 with TRBJ2-7, with 8 bases aligning to TRBD1. V trimming: 0 bases; J trimming: 2 bases; junction bases outside the gene matches: 12. Germline CDR1 reads MNHEY; CDR2 reads SMNVEV (reference sequence). CDR3 length: 18 residues. CDR3 sequence: CASSLSPGQGRPPYEQYF. CDR3 coding DNA: TGTGCCAGCAGTTTATCTCCAGGACAGGGCAGACCTCCCTACGAGCAGTACTTC.

This clone was detected only once. The V and J genes are TRBV5-6 and TRBJ2-7; the match to TRBD2 covers 8 bases. There are 16 residues in the CDR3. Unmatched junction bases numbered 13, after V lost 4 bases and J lost 4 bases. CDR1 and CDR2 from the germline V gene are SGHDT and YYEEEE. The CDR3 region is CASSPPLIAGNYEQYF. As DNA, the CDR3 is TGTGCCAGCAGCCCCCCACTAATAGCGGGAAATTACGAGCAGTACTTC.

Concerning this clone itself: This CDR3 is also generated by other DNA sequences in the sample. The chain uses TRBV9 and TRBJ2-1; a possible D gene is TRBD2 (6 bases). Trimming took 1 base from V and 7 from J, leaving 15 bases between them. The CDR3 runs to 15 residues. Germline CDR1 and CDR2: SGDLS and YYNGEE. CDR3 in amino acids: CASSVSAGIYNEQFF. Here the CDR3 DNA reads TGTGCCAGCAGCGTATCGGCGGGAATTTATAATGAGCAGTTCTTC.